This entry lists 31 T cell receptor beta chains sequenced from one sample in a study of shared clonotypes between healthy human individuals. Only in-frame clones appear in the TCRdb table, and some are missing; sequencing was by immunoSEQ multiplex PCR. The top ten hold about 0.45% of the sample, which has roughly 1,500,000 clones, approximately 98% seen once. Sequenced material: naive CD4+ T cells sorted from blood. Documented subset: CD45RA+ positively selected. The receptors were sampled from a man between 25 and 39 years old in good health.

The chain couples TRBV7-9 to TRBJ2-2; the D gene is possibly TRBD2 (6 bases). Trimming removed 1 base at V and 4 bases at J, with 10 bases between. Looked up from germline, CDR1 is SEHNR and CDR2 is FQNEAQ (reference sequence). The CDR3 loop spans 15 amino acids. CDR3 nucleotides: TGTGCCAGCAGCTTAGGGTCGGAGGGCACCGGGGAGCTGTTTTTT. It encodes CASSLGSEGTGELFF. The complete variable domain, with remaining parts taken from reference TRBV7-9 and TRBJ2-2, reads DTGVSQNPRHKITKRGQNVTFRCDPISEHNRLYWYRQTLGQGPEFLTYFQNEAQLEKSRLLSDRFSAERPKGSFSTLEIQRTEQGDSAMYLCASSLGSEGTGELFFGEGSRLTVL.

This chain links TRBV6-9 with TRBJ2-1; 16 bases are shared with TRBD2. The ends lost 5 bases at V and 3 bases at J; junction bases unmatched: 10. CDR3 length equals 19 residues. Per the germline V gene, CDR1 is MNHGY and CDR2 is SVAAGI. The CDR3: CASSPPGLAGGPSYNEQFF. CDR3 sequence (DNA): TGTGCCAGCAGTCCTCCGGGACTAGCGGGAGGGCCGAGCTACAATGAGCAGTTCTTC.

The V gene is TRBV15, the J gene TRBJ2-1; possible D gene TRBD1, 5 bases. The V and J ends lost 7 bases and 9 bases respectively, with 10 bases between them. Germline loops: CDR1 LNHNV, CDR2 YYDKDF (reference sequence). CDR3 length: 11 amino acids. The CDR3 loop reads CATTGLGEQFF. The CDR3 nucleotides are TGTGCCACCACAGGGTTGGGTGAGCAGTTCTTC.

J is TRBJ2-1 and V is TRBV4-3; no firm D call. The CDR3 runs to 14 residues. V was shortened by 4 bases and J by 0 bases, with 7 bases between the two germline ends. Per the germline V gene, CDR1 is LGHNA and CDR2 is YSLEER. This chain's CDR3 is CASSRSTSYNEQFF. As DNA, the CDR3 is TGCGCCAGCAGCCGTAGCACCTCCTACAATGAGCAGTTCTTC.

The V and J genes are TRBV5-1 and TRBJ1-1; possibly TRBD1 for D (6 bases). The germline V gene has CDR1 SGHRS and CDR2 YFSETQ. Deletions cut 7 bases from V and 1 base from J, with 14 bases between. The CDR3 runs 14 residues. Written as DNA, the CDR3 is TGCGCCAGCCGGTGGACAGAAGCGAACACTGAAGCTTTCTTT. It translates to CASRWTEANTEAFF.

The chain is built from TRBV18 and TRBJ2-2, with a weak D call TRBD1 (6 bases). Trimming cost V 3 bases and J 4 bases, with 18 bases left between them. The CDR3 contains 17 residues. Germline loops: CDR1 KGHSH, CDR2 LQKENI. CDR3 protein: CASSPINAGVGTGELFF. Written as DNA, the CDR3 is TGTGCCAGCTCACCGATTAATGCAGGGGTTGGCACCGGGGAGCTGTTTTTT. The variable domain in full, completed from reference TRBV18 and TRBJ2-2, reads NAGVMQNPRHLVRRRGQEARLRCSPMKGHSHVYWYRQLPEEGLKFMVYLQKENIIDESGMPKERFSAEFPKEGPSILRIQQVVRGDSAAYFCASSPINAGVGTGELFFGEGSRLTVL.

This clone was picked up one time. The chain has TRBV6-4 and TRBJ2-2; 8 bases line up with TRBD1. CDR1 is MRHNA, CDR2 SNTAGT, per germline. The CDR3 extends over 14 amino acids. The junction had 3 bases not matched to a gene; V was cut back by 6 bases and J by 3 bases. CDR3 protein: CASSRGRDTGELFF. As DNA, the CDR3 is TGTGCCAGCAGCAGGGGGCGCGACACCGGGGAGCTGTTTTTT.

This chain uses TRBV11-2 with TRBJ2-1; TRBD2 aligns across 9 bases. This CDR3 contains 15 residues. V dropped 5 bases and J dropped 7; count of bases not matched to a gene: 9. The germline V gene has CDR1 SGHAT and CDR2 FQNNGV. DNA of the CDR3: TGTGCCAGCAGCATTAGCGGGAGTTTGAATAATGAGCAGTTCTTC. It translates to CASSISGSLNNEQFF.

The chain joins TRBV25-1 to TRBJ2-1; 8 bases are a match to TRBD2. CDR3 length: 15 amino acids. CDR1 is MGHDK, CDR2 SYGVNS, per germline. V dropped 3 bases and J dropped 0; count of bases not matched to a gene: 1. In DNA, the CDR3 is TGTGCCAGCAGTGACAGCGGGAGCTCCTACAATGAGCAGTTCTTC. This encodes CASSDSGSSYNEQFF.

The chain employs TRBV6-1 and TRBJ1-5, with D uncertain. The CDR3 is 13 residues long. CDR1 is MNHNS and CDR2 is SASEGT in the germline V gene. V lost 6 bases and J lost 0, with 6 bases in between. CDR3 in amino acids: CASSPNSNQPQHF. The CDR3 DNA sequence: TGTGCCAGCAGCCCCAATAGCAATCAGCCCCAGCATTTT.

The chain joins TRBV29-1 to TRBJ2-1; no clear D gene. V lost 6 bases and J 4 bases, leaving 16 bases between the germline ends. Looked up from germline, CDR1 is SQVTM and CDR2 is ANQGSEA. The CDR3 covers 14 residues. CDR3 in amino acids: CSVERPPGYNEQFF. The CDR3 region has the DNA TGCAGCGTCGAACGACCTCCCGGGTACAATGAGCAGTTCTTC.

Of note for this clone: The sample has other DNA sequences that encode this CDR3 too. The rearrangement joins TRBV9 to TRBJ2-1; 7 positions match TRBD2. The CDR3 consists of 16 residues. The germline CDR1 and CDR2 sequences are SGDLS and YYNGEE. V shed 2 bases, J shed 0 bases, and the junction held 5 bases outside the gene matches. The CDR3 DNA reads TGTGCCAGCAGCGTGGGGGGGTCAAGCTCCTACAATGAGCAGTTCTTC. Translated, it gives CASSVGGSSSYNEQFF.

The rearrangement joins TRBV10-3 to TRBJ1-1, with a weak D call TRBD1 (6 bases). Germline V CDR1 and CDR2: ENHRY, SYGVKD. The CDR3 consists of 11 residues. V lost 10 bases, J lost 6 bases, and 12 bases lay in between. The CDR3 reads CATKGGPEAFF. CDR3 sequence (DNA): TGTGCCACCAAGGGGGGACCTGAAGCTTTCTTT.

The V call is TRBV6-5, the J call TRBJ1-2; D may be TRBD1 (5 bases). Trimming took off 5 bases at V and 0 bases at J, with 13 bases between the two ends. The CDR3 has 15 amino acids. Germline V CDR1 and CDR2: MNHEY, SVGAGI. Written as DNA, the CDR3 is TGTGCCAGCAGTCCCTACGACAGAGCTAACTATGGCTACACCTTC. This gives the protein CASSPYDRANYGYTF.

Remarks on this clone: Other DNA variants within this sample encode the same CDR3. This chain connects TRBV7-2 to TRBJ1-1; D call uncertain. Germline loops: CDR1 SGHTA, CDR2 FQGNSA. CDR3 length: 14 residues. V lost 1 base and J 0 bases, leaving 6 bases between the germline ends. CDR3 loop: CASSLVRVNTEAFF. The CDR3 DNA sequence: TGTGCCAGCAGCTTAGTGAGAGTGAACACTGAAGCTTTCTTT.

The chain carries TRBV15 and TRBJ2-5; the match to TRBD1 covers 7 bases. The CDR3 length is 17 residues. Germline V gene sequence: CDR1 LNHNV, CDR2 YYDKDF (reference sequence). V gave up 1 base and J gave up 1 base; unmatched junction bases: 9. Here the CDR3 reads CATSRVGSGTVQETQYF. Here the CDR3 DNA reads TGTGCCACCAGCAGAGTGGGTTCCGGGACAGTCCAAGAGACCCAGTACTTC.

Worth noting for this clone: In the same sample, other DNA sequences code for this CDR3. The chain couples TRBV20-1 to TRBJ2-7, with D tentatively TRBD2 (5 bases). Per germline, CDR1 DFQATT and CDR2 SNEGSKA (reference sequence). The CDR3 is 11 residues long. Trimming removed 1 base at V and 4 bases at J, with 5 bases between. The CDR3 coding sequence is TGCAGTGCTAGAGGAGGGTACGAGCAGTACTTC. Its translation: CSARGGYEQYF.

This chain links TRBV29-1 with TRBJ1-2; D is undetermined. Per the germline V gene, CDR1 is SQVTM and CDR2 is ANQGSEA. This CDR3 comprises 15 residues. Between the trimmed V and J ends, which lost 6 bases and 0 bases, there was a span of 17 bases. CDR3 residues: CSVRQLVQANYGYTF. The CDR3 region has the DNA TGCAGCGTCCGTCAGTTGGTTCAAGCTAACTATGGCTACACCTTC.

As regards this clone: The same CDR3 can be traced to other DNA sequences in this sample. This sequence joins TRBV5-4 and TRBJ2-7, with 7 bases fitting TRBD2. Trimming cost V 0 bases and J 0 bases; bases outside gene matches: 3. The CDR3 length is 15 residues. Germline CDR1 reads SGHNT; CDR2 reads YYREEE (reference sequence). The CDR3 reads CASSLVAGSSYEQYF. The DNA of the CDR3 is TGTGCCAGCAGCTTGGTAGCGGGCAGCTCCTACGAGCAGTACTTC.

The rearrangement joins TRBV7-2 to TRBJ2-1; D is undetermined. The germline CDR1 and CDR2 sequences are SGHTA and FQGNSA. Between the trimmed V and J ends, which lost 5 bases and 9 bases, there was a span of 14 bases. The CDR3 length is 13 residues. The CDR3 sequence: CASSRQEGSEQFF. CDR3 nucleotide sequence: TGTGCCAGCAGCCGTCAAGAAGGGTCTGAGCAGTTCTTC.

V is TRBV5-1 and J is TRBJ2-7; a weak D match, TRBD1 (6 bases). Deletions cut 6 bases from V and 3 bases from J, with 22 bases between. CDR1 SGHRS and CDR2 YFSETQ come from the germline V gene. CDR3 length: 16 residues. The CDR3 region is CASNLEPGGHYYEQYF. As DNA, the CDR3 is TGCGCCAGCAACTTAGAACCTGGGGGACACTACTACGAGCAGTACTTC.

This chain links TRBV9 with TRBJ2-1; D ambiguous. The CDR3 is 13 residues long. V was trimmed by 3 bases and J by 5 bases, leaving 9 bases between them. Germline V CDR1 and CDR2: SGDLS, YYNGEE. CDR3 in amino acids: CASSDRHDNEQFF. The DNA of the CDR3 is TGTGCCAGCAGCGACCGACACGACAATGAGCAGTTCTTC.

The CDR3 region is CASSPLDARGGQPQHF. The CDR3 DNA sequence: TGTGCCAGCTCACCTCTCGATGCCAGGGGAGGTCAGCCCCAGCATTTT. The rearrangement links TRBV18 to TRBJ1-5; a possible D gene is TRBD1 (6 bases). V lost 3 bases, J lost 6 bases, and 18 bases lay in between. Germline CDR1 reads KGHSH; CDR2 reads LQKENI. The CDR3 is 16 amino acids.

The genes are TRBV18 and TRBJ2-7, with D possibly being TRBD1 (6 bases). The CDR3 spans 16 residues. In germline, CDR1 is KGHSH, CDR2 LQKENI. V lost 2 bases and J lost 2, with 16 bases in between. The CDR3 sequence: CASSPTKTGFPYEQYF. The CDR3 DNA sequence: TGTGCCAGCTCACCAACGAAAACAGGGTTTCCCTACGAGCAGTACTTC.

The chain has TRBV11-2 and TRBJ1-2, with 8 nucleotides matching TRBD1. The V gene's germline CDR1 is SGHAT and CDR2 FQNNGV. The trim removed 5 bases at V and 2 bases at J, leaving 10 bases unmatched. The CDR3 is 16 amino acids. CDR3: CASSPRGQVPNYGYTF. The CDR3, as DNA: TGTGCCAGCAGCCCGAGGGGACAGGTCCCAAACTATGGCTACACCTTC.

The count of this clone is one. The V call is TRBV5-1, the J call TRBJ2-2, with no clear D. Trimming pared 4 bases from V and 4 bases from J, leaving 5 bases between. CDR3 length: 12 residues. Germline V gene sequence: CDR1 SGHRS, CDR2 YFSETQ. This chain's CDR3 is CASSQTTGELFF. CDR3 bases: TGCGCCAGCAGCCAAACCACCGGGGAGCTGTTTTTT.

This chain connects TRBV19 to TRBJ1-3; TRBD1 might be the D (5 bases). The ends were cut back, 6 bases at V and 4 bases at J, with 19 bases in the middle. This CDR3 region has 16 residues. CDR1 and CDR2 from the germline V gene are LNHDA and SQIVND (reference sequence). The CDR3 is CASSRDLVSIGNTIYF. In DNA, the CDR3 is TGTGCCAGTAGCAGGGATTTGGTATCGATAGGAAACACCATATATTTT.

The rearrangement joins TRBV25-1 to TRBJ1-5; D possibly corresponds to TRBD1 (5 bases). V gave up 3 bases and J gave up 4 bases, with 13 bases separating them. The length of the CDR3 is 15 residues. Per germline, CDR1 MGHDK and CDR2 SYGVNS. CDR3 amino acids: CASSEAGKPNQPQHF. CDR3 nucleotide sequence: TGTGCCAGCAGTGAGGCAGGGAAGCCAAATCAGCCCCAGCATTTT.

V gene TRBV5-4 combines with J gene TRBJ2-7; 8 positions match TRBD1. Looked up from germline, CDR1 is SGHNT and CDR2 is YYREEE (reference sequence). Trimming took 3 bases from V and 2 from J; bases not matched to a gene: 10. The CDR3 contains 16 residues. CDR3 DNA: TGTGCCAGCAGCTCTCCGATGACAGGGGTAACCTACGAGCAGTACTTC. Protein product: CASSSPMTGVTYEQYF.

The CDR3 sequence: CASSLDPGGSYNEQFF. The CDR3 region has the DNA TGCGCCAGCAGCTTGGATCCGGGAGGCTCCTACAATGAGCAGTTCTTC. The rearrangement joins TRBV5-1 to TRBJ2-1, with 7 bases that match TRBD2. The junction had 3 bases not matched to a gene; V was cut back by 0 bases and J by 0 bases. This CDR3 is built from 16 residues. Germline CDR1 is SGHRS and CDR2 is YFSETQ.

CDR3 in amino acids: CASSLVGIYGYTF. CDR3 bases: TGTGCCAGCAGCTTGGTGGGTATCTATGGCTACACCTTC. The chain is built from TRBV5-6 and TRBJ1-2; no clear D gene. Germline V CDR1 and CDR2: SGHDT, YYEEEE. V was shortened by 0 bases and J by 4 bases, with 7 bases between the two germline ends. The CDR3 sequence is 13 residues long. The whole variable domain, remainder taken from reference TRBV5-6 and TRBJ1-2, is DAGVTQSPTHLIKTRGQQVTLRCSPKSGHDTVSWYQQALGQGPQFIFQYYEEEERQRGNFPDRFSGHQFPNYSSELNVNALLLGDSALYLCASSLVGIYGYTFGSGTRLTVV.